The 17 T cell receptor beta chains given below trace back to one sample, sequenced in a study of T cell responses to AZD1222 COVID-19 vaccine listed by TCRdb under 2021. Reading the label with the study, this specimen's time point is: about 28 days (+/-7) after the second vaccine dose. Libraries came from the immunoSEQ multiplex PCR assay. Entries here come from immuneACCESS through TCRdb and include only in-frame sequences with V and J called. Some clones fail to appear in such tables; in the studies checked, an unresolved V gene covers under half of the shortfall, and the cause of the remainder is unknown. The sample table holds just under 75,000 clones, of which roughly 75% were seen once. The top ten constitute around 48% of the sample. The sequencing here drew on peripheral blood, taken 28 days after the second AZD1222 dose. Source of these receptors: an adult who received the AZD1222 COVID-19 vaccine.

The CDR3 loop reads CASSLSGIQGVFNNEQFF. CDR3 coding DNA: TGTGCCAGCAGCTTGTCTGGTATTCAGGGTGTTTTTAACAATGAGCAGTTCTTC. The chain combines TRBV5-4 with TRBJ2-1; D possibly corresponds to TRBD1 (5 bases). Trimming removed 1 base from V and 5 bases from J, with 22 bases in between. The CDR3 sequence is 18 residues long. CDR1 is SGHNT and CDR2 is YYREEE in the germline V gene (reference sequence).

The chain carries TRBV30 and TRBJ1-6, with D perhaps matching TRBD1 (6 bases). The germline V gene has CDR1 GTSNPN and CDR2 SVGIG (reference sequence). Trimming took off 3 bases at V and 9 bases at J, with 15 bases between the two ends. The CDR3 is made up of 14 amino acids. The CDR3 DNA sequence: TGTGCCTGGAGACCTACAGGGTCTGGTTCACCCCTCCACTTT. Translating gives CAWRPTGSGSPLHF.

In its sample, this clone was seen once. CDR3 DNA: TGTGCCAGCAGTGAATCGGCATACGACTACAATGAGCAGTTCTTC. Translation: CASSESAYDYNEQFF. The chain joins TRBV28 to TRBJ2-1; no firm D call. The germline V gene encodes CDR1 MDHEN and CDR2 SYDVKM. The CDR3 extends over 15 amino acids. Deletions cut 5 bases from V and 3 bases from J, with 14 bases between.

This chain uses TRBV30 with TRBJ1-4; weak D call: TRBD1 (5 bases). The CDR3 has 16 amino acids. V lost 1 base and J 4 bases, leaving 16 bases between the germline ends. Germline loops: CDR1 GTSNPN, CDR2 SVGIG (reference sequence). CDR3 nucleotide sequence: TGTGCCTGGAGTGCCGGAACAGGTGGGGGTAATGAAAAACTGTTTTTT. Protein sequence: CAWSAGTGGGNEKLFF.

This sequence joins TRBV5-1 and TRBJ2-7; D is ambiguous. Between the trimmed V and J ends, which lost 0 bases and 3 bases, there was a span of 10 bases. The CDR3 totals 14 residues. In germline, CDR1 is SGHRS, CDR2 YFSETQ. CDR3 DNA sequence: TGCGCCAGCAGCTTGGCCTGGCTGAACTACGAGCAGTACTTC. Encoded protein: CASSLAWLNYEQYF.

The V call is TRBV29-1, the J call TRBJ1-1, with 11 bases identical to TRBD1. V dropped 7 bases and J dropped 3; count of bases not matched to a gene: 4. This CDR3 has 13 amino acids. Germline V CDR1 and CDR2: SQVTM, ANQGSEA. CDR3: CSAGQGADTEAFF. The DNA for the CDR3 is TGCAGCGCTGGACAGGGGGCCGACACTGAAGCTTTCTTT. The variable domain in full, with the rest retrieved from reference TRBV29-1 and TRBJ1-1, is SAVISQKPSRDICQRGTSLTIQCQVDSQVTMMFWYRQQPGQSLTLIATANQGSEATYESGFVIDKFPISRPNLTFSTLTVSNMSPEDSSIYLCSAGQGADTEAFFGQGTRLTVV.

The chain carries TRBV6-5 and TRBJ2-7; D possibly matches TRBD1 or TRBD2 (5 bases each). The V end lost 4 bases, the J end lost 4 bases, and 17 bases lay between the germline ends. CDR1 MNHEY and CDR2 SVGAGI come from the germline V gene. The CDR3 covers 15 residues. CDR3 region: CASSSNRDGKYEQYF. The CDR3 DNA sequence: TGTGCCAGCAGTTCCAACCGGGACGGAAAATACGAGCAGTACTTC.

The rearrangement uses TRBV21-1 and TRBJ2-7. TRBV21-1 is recorded as a pseudogene. The CDR3 sequence is 14 residues long. CDR3: CASSGTGLSYEQYF. DNA for the CDR3: TGTGCCAGCAGCGGGACCGGTCTTTCCTACGAGCAGTACTTC.

The V call is TRBV28, the J call TRBJ2-7; D possibly corresponds to TRBD2 (6 bases). Trimming took 2 bases from V and 7 from J, leaving 21 bases between them. CDR1 is MDHEN and CDR2 is SYDVKM in the germline V gene. This CDR3 is built from 16 residues. CDR3 amino acids: CASSLPGREPLREQYF. DNA of the CDR3: TGTGCCAGCAGTTTACCCGGACGGGAGCCCCTCCGGGAGCAGTACTTC. Based on the CDR3 plus reference TRBV28 and TRBJ2-7, the full variable domain is DVKVTQSSRYLVKRTGEKVFLECVQDMDHENMFWYRQDPGLGLRLIYFSYDVKMKEKGDIPEGYSVSREKKERFSLILESASTNQTSMYLCASSLPGREPLREQYFGPGTRLTVT.

This chain joins TRBV18 and TRBJ2-7; tentative D call: TRBD2 (6 bases). CDR1 is KGHSH, CDR2 LQKENI, per germline. The V and J ends lost 5 bases and 3 bases respectively, with 23 bases between them. The CDR3 contains 17 residues. As DNA, the CDR3 is TGTGCCAGCTCAACCACTAGCCCCCTAAGGAGTAACTACGAGCAGTACTTC. This encodes CASSTTSPLRSNYEQYF.

This chain uses TRBV7-2 with TRBJ2-7; 8 positions agree with TRBD2. J gave up 5 bases and V 1 base, and 13 bases lay outside the gene matches. The germline V gene encodes CDR1 SGHTA and CDR2 FQGNSA. This CDR3 contains 17 residues. The CDR3 sequence is CASSLGIWGLESDEQYF. Written as DNA, the CDR3 is TGTGCCAGCAGCTTAGGGATTTGGGGACTAGAGTCGGACGAGCAGTACTTC. The variable domain in full, with the rest retrieved from reference TRBV7-2 and TRBJ2-7, is GAGVSQSPSNKVTEKGKDVELRCDPISGHTALYWYRQSLGQGLEFLIYFQGNSAPDKSGLPSDRFSAERTGGSVSTLTIQRTQQEDSAVYLCASSLGIWGLESDEQYFGPGTRLTVT.

V usage is TRBV19 and J usage is TRBJ1-2; the match to TRBD1 covers 7 bases. Per the germline V gene, CDR1 is LNHDA and CDR2 is SQIVND (reference sequence). CDR3 size: 17 residues. The V gene end was trimmed by 6 bases and the J gene end by 4 bases; junction bases not matched to a gene: 17. The CDR3 DNA is TGTGCCAGTAGGCCCCAAGGGGACAGCGTTATGTTCTATGGCTACACCTTC. Amino acids: CASRPQGDSVMFYGYTF.

This clone was observed a few times. This chain connects TRBV19 to TRBJ2-7; TRBD1 aligns across 9 bases. V was clipped by 10 bases and J by 4 bases; unmatched bases: 11. From germline, CDR1 is LNHDA and CDR2 SQIVND (reference sequence). The CDR3 is 14 amino acids. The DNA of the CDR3 is TGTGCCACTACCCCCGGGACAGGGCCGTACGAGCAGTACTTC. Translating it yields CATTPGTGPYEQYF.

This chain links TRBV19 with TRBJ2-1, with TRBD2 identical over 9 bases. V lost 3 bases and J lost 9; bases outside the gene matches: 9. The CDR3 runs to 15 residues. Germline V CDR1 and CDR2: LNHDA, SQIVND (reference sequence). In DNA form, the CDR3 reads TGTGCCAGTAGTATTGGTAGCGGGAGTCGGATTGAGCAGTTCTTC. This codes for CASSIGSGSRIEQFF.

The chain joins TRBV10-3 to TRBJ1-2; D ambiguous. The V gene lost 3 bases and the J gene lost 3 bases, with 17 bases spanning the gap. CDR3 length equals 16 residues. The germline V gene encodes CDR1 ENHRY and CDR2 SYGVKD. In DNA, the CDR3 is TGTGCCATCAGTGACGGTGTCCCCGGCCAGGACTATGGCTACACCTTC. Translated: CAISDGVPGQDYGYTF.

This rearrangement joins TRBV28 to TRBJ2-3; D is perhaps TRBD1 or TRBD2 (5 bases each). V was pared by 3 bases and J by 3 bases, with 19 bases between. The CDR3 covers 17 residues. CDR1 is MDHEN, CDR2 SYDVKM, per germline. The CDR3 is CASSLPLNHEGTDTQYF. CDR3 DNA: TGTGCCAGCAGTTTGCCCCTCAATCACGAGGGGACAGATACGCAGTATTTT.

The rearrangement joins TRBV28 to TRBJ1-2; 7 positions agree with TRBD1. The V and J ends lost 8 bases and 6 bases, in that order; junction bases with no gene match: 9. Germline-derived CDR1 and CDR2 are MDHEN and SYDVKM. The CDR3 is made up of 13 amino acids. CDR3 region: CASGAPTGDGYTF. CDR3 nucleotide sequence: TGTGCCAGCGGGGCTCCCACAGGGGATGGCTACACCTTC.